A selection of T cell receptor beta chains follows, all from one sample in a study of CD8+ T cells in alopecia areata. Only in-frame clones appear in the TCRdb table, and some are missing; sequencing was by immunoSEQ multiplex PCR. Here the sample spans over 150,000 clones, 50% to 65% being singletons. The sequenced sample was CD8+ T cells sorted from blood, obtained at week 24, from a patient treated with tofacitinib. These receptor sequences come from a human donor with alopecia areata. Each CDR3 is given without its conserved first and last residue. The D gene is left open where the match is weak.

d_call j_call v_call cdr3_aa
- TRBJ1-2 TRBV9 ASNKEGERYGYT
TRBD1 TRBJ2-3 TRBV15 ATSGAGGGFPTDTQY
- TRBJ1-1 TRBV29-1 SVESAASNTEAF
- TRBJ1-3 TRBV15 ATSRDRNGNTIY
- TRBJ1-2 TRBV7-2 ASRGQGSYGYT
- TRBJ2-5 TRBV6-6 ASSSTRETQY
- TRBJ1-2 TRBV29-1 SVEEDRYGYT
- TRBJ1-6 TRBV7-8 ASSFDHRSSYNSPLH
TRBD2 TRBJ2-3 TRBV29-1 SVESGTSGTQY
TRBD2 TRBJ2-5 TRBV11-2 ASSPWRGAEETQY
TRBD2 TRBJ2-3 TRBV5-6 ASRTSGGAPDTQY
TRBD2 TRBJ2-3 TRBV6-6 ASTWTSGGPDTQY